A selection of T cell receptor beta chains follows, all from one sample in a study of blood T cell repertoires in COVID-19. Clones were sequenced by immunoSEQ multiplex PCR, and TCRdb holds only the in-frame ones, with some missing. The sample holds tens of thousands of clones; 75% to 90% are singletons and the top ten take approximately 10%. Material: peripheral blood. The receptor set was obtained from a human donor in a cohort sampled during active COVID-19. The CDR3 runs from the conserved cysteine through the conserved F or W. A D gene is named only where the DNA matches it firmly. Only some rows state a clone size, as once, few, many or a class for expanded clones.

V gene: TRBV4-3; J gene: TRBJ1-2; clone size: .; D gene: .; CDR3 DNA: TGCGCCAGCAGCCTCGTTGGGACACTCGCTGGGGCCTATGGCTACACCTTC; CDR3 protein: CASSLVGTLAGAYGYTF
V gene: TRBV4-1; J gene: TRBJ1-5; clone size: once; D gene: TRBD1; CDR3 DNA: TGCGCCAGCAGCCAAGGCAACAGGGGGGCCAATGAACCCCAGCATTTT; CDR3 protein: CASSQGNRGANEPQHF
V gene: TRBV19; J gene: TRBJ2-7; clone size: .; D gene: .; CDR3 DNA: TGTGCCAGTAGTATAAGCTGGCGGGGCGTCTACGAGCAGTACTTC; CDR3 protein: CASSISWRGVYEQYF
V gene: TRBV28; J gene: TRBJ1-1; clone size: .; D gene: TRBD1; CDR3 DNA: TGTGCCAGCAGTTTGGGTGGACAGGGGTTTGAAGCTTTCTTT; CDR3 protein: CASSLGGQGFEAFF
V gene: TRBV18; J gene: TRBJ2-5; clone size: once; D gene: .; CDR3 DNA: TGTGCCAGCTCACCACAGCTGCGCAGGGAAGGGAAAGAGACCCAGTACTTC; CDR3 protein: CASSPQLRREGKETQYF
V gene: TRBV5-1; J gene: TRBJ2-6; clone size: once; D gene: .; CDR3 DNA: TGCGCCAGCAGCTTGGATGGCGGCTCTGGGGCCAACGTCCTGACTTTC; CDR3 protein: CASSLDGGSGANVLTF
V gene: TRBV6-5; J gene: TRBJ1-1; clone size: .; D gene: .; CDR3 DNA: TGTGCCAGCAGACTCGGACAAATGAACACTGAAGCTTTCTTT; CDR3 protein: CASRLGQMNTEAFF
V gene: TRBV10-3; J gene: TRBJ1-1; clone size: .; D gene: TRBD1; CDR3 DNA: TGTGCCATCAGGCAGGGACAGGGGGCAATGAACACTGAAGCTTTCTTT; CDR3 protein: CAIRQGQGAMNTEAFF
V gene: TRBV5-1; J gene: TRBJ2-5; clone size: .; D gene: .; CDR3 DNA: TGCGCCAGCAGGAAGGGAGAGGAGACCCAGTACTTC; CDR3 protein: CASRKGEETQYF
V gene: TRBV7-3; J gene: TRBJ2-3; clone size: .; D gene: .; CDR3 DNA: TGTGCCAGCAGCAACATGGGGGCCACAGATACGCAGTATTTT; CDR3 protein: CASSNMGATDTQYF
V gene: TRBV9; J gene: TRBJ2-1; clone size: .; D gene: TRBD2; CDR3 DNA: TGTGCCAGCAGCGTAGGGAGTAGCGGGAGGCTAAGCTCCTACAATGAGCAGTTCTTC; CDR3 protein: CASSVGSSGRLSSYNEQFF
V gene: TRBV6-5; J gene: TRBJ2-7; clone size: .; D gene: TRBD1; CDR3 DNA: TGTGCCAGCAGCAAAAGGACAGGGTCCTACGAGCAGTACTTC; CDR3 protein: CASSKRTGSYEQYF
V gene: TRBV11-2; J gene: TRBJ1-5; clone size: .; D gene: TRBD1; CDR3 DNA: TGTGCCAGCAGCGTAATGACAGGGGTCAATCAGCCCCAGCATTTT; CDR3 protein: CASSVMTGVNQPQHF
V gene: TRBV10-2; J gene: TRBJ2-1; clone size: .; D gene: TRBD2; CDR3 DNA: TGCGCCAGCAGTTCGCGGGAGGGGTTTGAGCAGTTCTTC; CDR3 protein: CASSSREGFEQFF
V gene: TRBV7-3; J gene: TRBJ1-1; clone size: .; D gene: .; CDR3 DNA: TGTGCCAGCAAATCAGACAGGCTCTCTGAAGCTTTCTTT; CDR3 protein: CASKSDRLSEAFF
V gene: TRBV13; J gene: TRBJ1-2; clone size: .; D gene: TRBD1; CDR3 DNA: TGTGCCAGCAGCTTAGGGACAGGGACCAATGGCTACACCTTC; CDR3 protein: CASSLGTGTNGYTF
V gene: TRBV27; J gene: TRBJ2-1; clone size: once; D gene: TRBD1; CDR3 DNA: TGTGCCAGCAGTTTAGCAGGGGGCGATGAGCAGTTCTTC; CDR3 protein: CASSLAGGDEQFF
V gene: TRBV2; J gene: TRBJ1-6; clone size: .; D gene: TRBD1; CDR3 DNA: TGTGCCAGCAGTGAATTGGGACAGGGGTCGAGTTCACCCCTCCACTTT; CDR3 protein: CASSELGQGSSSPLHF
V gene: TRBV5-1; J gene: TRBJ2-1; clone size: .; D gene: TRBD1; CDR3 DNA: TGCGCCAGCAGGGGACAGGAATATTACAATGAGCAGTTCTTC; CDR3 protein: CASRGQEYYNEQFF
V gene: TRBV7-8; J gene: TRBJ2-1; clone size: .; D gene: .; CDR3 DNA: TGTGCCAGCAGCTATACAGGGTCCTACAATGAGCAGTTCTTC; CDR3 protein: CASSYTGSYNEQFF
V gene: TRBV12-3/TRBV12-4; J gene: TRBJ2-3; clone size: .; D gene: .; CDR3 DNA: TGTGCCAGCAGTTCTACTAGTAACACGCAGTATTTT; CDR3 protein: CASSSTSNTQYF
V gene: TRBV6-7; J gene: TRBJ1-3; clone size: .; D gene: TRBD1; CDR3 DNA: TGTGCCAGCAGCAACAGGGGGGGACCCACCATATATTTT; CDR3 protein: CASSNRGGPTIYF
V gene: TRBV3-1/TRBV3-2; J gene: TRBJ2-4; clone size: .; D gene: TRBD1; CDR3 DNA: TGTGCCAGCAGCCAAGAAGGGGACAGGGGGAACATTCAGTACTTC; CDR3 protein: CASSQEGDRGNIQYF
V gene: TRBV6-5; J gene: TRBJ1-5; clone size: few; D gene: .; CDR3 DNA: TGTGCCAGCAGTTACCAAAGACAGTCGGTCTCACATTTT; CDR3 protein: CASSYQRQSVSHF
V gene: TRBV4-1; J gene: TRBJ2-2; clone size: .; D gene: .; CDR3 DNA: TGCGCCAGCAGCCAGGCGAGCGGTCCCCGCACCGGGGAGCTGTTTTTT; CDR3 protein: CASSQASGPRTGELFF
V gene: TRBV7-8; J gene: TRBJ1-5; clone size: .; D gene: TRBD1; CDR3 DNA: TGTGCCAGCAGCCGAGGACAGGGACAAAGGAGCAATCAGCCCCAGCATTTT; CDR3 protein: CASSRGQGQRSNQPQHF
V gene: TRBV28; J gene: TRBJ2-7; clone size: few; D gene: .; CDR3 DNA: TGTGCCAGCTCAAGCCCCTCTCGTGCCTACGAGCAGTACTTC; CDR3 protein: CASSSPSRAYEQYF
V gene: TRBV19; J gene: TRBJ2-5; clone size: .; D gene: TRBD1; CDR3 DNA: TGTGCCAGTAGTCCGGGACAGGGGGCTTTGGAGACCCAGTACTTC; CDR3 protein: CASSPGQGALETQYF
V gene: TRBV6-5; J gene: TRBJ2-7; clone size: .; D gene: TRBD2; CDR3 DNA: TGTGCCAGCAGTCCTAGGACTAGCGGGAGGGCCGAGCAGTACTTC; CDR3 protein: CASSPRTSGRAEQYF
V gene: TRBV18; J gene: TRBJ1-4; clone size: .; D gene: .; CDR3 DNA: TGTGCCAGCTCACCACAGTACGACAGCCCAGGTGAAAAACTGTTTTTT; CDR3 protein: CASSPQYDSPGEKLFF
V gene: TRBV29-1; J gene: TRBJ2-7; clone size: once; D gene: TRBD1; CDR3 DNA: TGCAGCGCTGACAGGGGGCAGGACGAGCAGTACTTC; CDR3 protein: CSADRGQDEQYF
V gene: TRBV4-1; J gene: TRBJ2-1; clone size: .; D gene: TRBD2; CDR3 DNA: TGCGCCACCCGGCCGGGCGGGGGAACCTACAATGAGCAGTTCTTC; CDR3 protein: CATRPGGGTYNEQFF
V gene: TRBV2; J gene: TRBJ2-5; clone size: .; D gene: .; CDR3 DNA: TGTGCCAGCAGTGTAGGCAGGGGGGTTGGTGAGACCCAGTACTTC; CDR3 protein: CASSVGRGVGETQYF
V gene: TRBV6-6; J gene: TRBJ1-1; clone size: .; D gene: TRBD1; CDR3 DNA: TGTGCCAGCAGTCGAGCAGGGGGCTGGGATAGGAACACTGAAGCTTTCTTT; CDR3 protein: CASSRAGGWDRNTEAFF
V gene: TRBV28; J gene: TRBJ2-5; clone size: .; D gene: TRBD2; CDR3 DNA: TGTGCCAGCAGTTCCCCGGGGGGACCTGAAGAGACCCAGTACTTC; CDR3 protein: CASSSPGGPEETQYF
V gene: TRBV6-5; J gene: TRBJ1-5; clone size: .; D gene: .; CDR3 DNA: TGTGCCAGCACCCCGGAAGGAGACCAGCCCCAGCATTTT; CDR3 protein: CASTPEGDQPQHF
V gene: TRBV18; J gene: TRBJ2-5; clone size: .; D gene: .; CDR3 DNA: TGTGCCAGCTCACCACCTGGCAGGGTGGCCCAAGAGACCCAGTACTTC; CDR3 protein: CASSPPGRVAQETQYF
V gene: TRBV9; J gene: TRBJ2-2; clone size: .; D gene: .; CDR3 DNA: TGTGCCAGCAAGCCGAGCGGTGGGAACACCGGGGAGCTGTTTTTT; CDR3 protein: CASKPSGGNTGELFF
V gene: TRBV7-6; J gene: TRBJ2-3; clone size: .; D gene: TRBD2; CDR3 DNA: TGTGCCAGCAGCTTTAAAATTCCCGGGACTAGCGGGAGCGCTAGCACAGATACGCAGTATTTT; CDR3 protein: CASSFKIPGTSGSASTDTQYF
V gene: TRBV27; J gene: TRBJ2-7; clone size: .; D gene: TRBD1; CDR3 DNA: TGTGCCAGCAGTCACAGGGGAACCCTCTCCTACGAGCAGTACTTC; CDR3 protein: CASSHRGTLSYEQYF
V gene: TRBV6-5; J gene: TRBJ1-1; clone size: once; D gene: .; CDR3 DNA: TGTGCCAGCAACAAAGTGGACGGGAGGAACACTGAAGCTTTCTTT; CDR3 protein: CASNKVDGRNTEAFF
V gene: TRBV30; J gene: TRBJ2-2; clone size: .; D gene: .; CDR3 DNA: TGTGCCTGGAGACAGGGCCCCGGGGAGCTGTTTTTT; CDR3 protein: CAWRQGPGELFF
V gene: TRBV19; J gene: TRBJ2-5; clone size: .; D gene: TRBD2; CDR3 DNA: TGTGCCAGTAGTATGATGGCGGGAGGGCCGCAAGAGACCCAGTACTTC; CDR3 protein: CASSMMAGGPQETQYF
V gene: TRBV27; J gene: TRBJ1-1; clone size: .; D gene: TRBD1; CDR3 DNA: TGTGCCAGCAGTGTGGGACAGGACACTGAAGCTTTCTTT; CDR3 protein: CASSVGQDTEAFF
V gene: TRBV19; J gene: TRBJ2-1; clone size: .; D gene: TRBD2; CDR3 DNA: TGTGCCACCCAAGGGGCACCGGCGGGAGAGGCACGAAGTCCCTCCTACAATGAGCAGTTCTTC; CDR3 protein: CATQGAPAGEARSPSYNEQFF
V gene: TRBV5-1; J gene: TRBJ1-2; clone size: .; D gene: .; CDR3 DNA: TGCGCCAGCTCCCGAGGGGAGGCTAACTATGGCTACACCTTC; CDR3 protein: CASSRGEANYGYTF
V gene: TRBV5-1; J gene: TRBJ1-2; clone size: once; D gene: TRBD1; CDR3 DNA: TGCGCCAGCAGCTCGACAGGGGATGGCTACACCTTC; CDR3 protein: CASSSTGDGYTF
V gene: TRBV7-8; J gene: TRBJ1-3; clone size: .; D gene: .; CDR3 DNA: TGTGCCAGCAGCCTTCAGGGAGGCAGTTGGAACACCATATATTTT; CDR3 protein: CASSLQGGSWNTIYF
V gene: TRBV18; J gene: TRBJ1-1; clone size: .; D gene: TRBD1; CDR3 DNA: TGTGCCAGCTCACCCCGGACAGGGGCGAACACTGAAGCTTTCTTT; CDR3 protein: CASSPRTGANTEAFF